A selection of T cell receptor beta chains follows, all from one sample in a study of cytomegalovirus exposure and HLA in healthy donors. The protocol was immunoSEQ multiplex PCR, while the TCRdb copy is restricted to in-frame clones and leaves out a portion. This table holds fewer than 250,000 clones, roughly four fifths found once. The specimen sequenced was PBMCs. Receptors were obtained from a woman aged 25 to 45 in good health and CMV-seropositive. The CDR3 runs from the conserved cysteine through the conserved F or W. D genes are given only for firm matches. The size of a clone is reported for some rows only, either as once, few or many, or as a class for expanded clones.

TRBJ1-5 few TRBV15 . CATSSRQSNQPQHF TGTGCCACCAGCAGCCGACAGAGCAATCAGCCCCAGCATTTT
TRBJ2-1 . TRBV5-8 TRBD2 CASSLDGLAGGSEQFF TGTGCCAGCAGCTTGGATGGACTAGCGGGAGGAAGTGAGCAGTTCTTC
TRBJ2-7 . TRBV5-4 TRBD2 CASSPGGGVPPEQYF TGTGCCAGCAGCCCGGGGGGAGGGGTCCCTCCCGAGCAGTACTTC
TRBJ1-5 . TRBV4-2 . CASSQEVRRQPQHF TGTGCCAGCAGCCAAGAGGTGCGTCGGCAGCCCCAGCATTTT
TRBJ1-3 . TRBV11-2 TRBD1 CASSLGDSSGNTIYF TGTGCCAGCAGCTTAGGGGACAGTAGCGGAAACACCATATATTTT
TRBJ2-7 . TRBV5-6 . CASRPWGGQAYEQYF TGTGCCAGCAGACCTTGGGGGGGACAGGCCTACGAGCAGTACTTC
TRBJ2-1 few TRBV7-2 TRBD1 CASSSSTGVNEQFF TGTGCCAGCAGCTCCTCGACAGGGGTCAATGAGCAGTTCTTC
TRBJ2-2 . TRBV7-9 . CASSPLGGQSTGELFF TGTGCCAGCAGCCCACTCGGCGGACAGAGCACCGGGGAGCTGTTTTTT
TRBJ2-3 . TRBV7-2 . CASSLGGASPTDTQYF TGTGCCAGCAGCTTAGGTGGGGCTTCCCCCACAGATACGCAGTATTTT
TRBJ1-4 once TRBV30 . CAWSGTGLKLFF TGTGCCTGGAGTGGGACTGGGTTGAAACTGTTTTTT
TRBJ1-5 . TRBV7-2 . CASSLVGGGNQPQHF TGTGCCAGCAGCTTAGTGGGAGGGGGCAATCAGCCCCAGCATTTT
TRBJ2-1 . TRBV21-1 . CASSKGGSPYHNEQFF TGTGCCAGCAGCAAGGGAGGTAGCCCTTATCACAATGAGCAGTTCTTC
TRBJ1-4 . TRBV6-1 TRBD1 CASSSGQGAFGKLFF TGTGCCAGCAGCTCCGGACAGGGGGCTTTCGGAAAACTGTTTTTT
TRBJ1-2 few TRBV5-1 TRBD1 CASSLSIPGQGTNYGYTF TGCGCCAGCAGCTTATCTATCCCGGGACAGGGAACTAACTATGGCTACACCTTC
TRBJ2-5 . TRBV4-1 TRBD1 CASSHSSPGQGPETQYF TGCGCCAGCAGCCACTCATCCCCGGGACAGGGTCCCGAGACCCAGTACTTC
TRBJ2-2 . TRBV23-1 . CASISGMPGELFF TGCGCCAGCATCTCGGGGATGCCCGGGGAGCTGTTTTTT
TRBJ2-1 . TRBV11-2 . CASSLDVGGGHNEQFF TGTGCCAGCAGCTTAGATGTGGGGGGGGGCCACAATGAGCAGTTCTTC
TRBJ2-3 . TRBV27 . CASSFSTGHQLEDTQYF TGTGCCAGCAGTTTCTCAACAGGACACCAACTCGAGGATACGCAGTATTTT
TRBJ2-2 . TRBV27 TRBD2 CASSPLSGRVQNTGELFF TGTGCCAGCAGTCCCCTTAGCGGGAGGGTACAAAACACCGGGGAGCTGTTTTTT
TRBJ2-5 . TRBV6-5 TRBD1 CASRGNRGYQETQYF TGTGCCAGCAGGGGTAACAGGGGGTACCAAGAGACCCAGTACTTC
TRBJ2-5 . TRBV7-2 . CASSPRETQYF TGTGCCAGCAGCCCCCGGGAGACCCAGTACTTC
TRBJ2-1 . TRBV4-1 TRBD2 CASSKPLAGEGYNEQFF TGCGCCAGCAGCAAACCGTTAGCGGGAGAGGGCTACAATGAGCAGTTCTTC
TRBJ1-4 . TRBV6-1 . CASSESPRAKLFF TGTGCCAGCAGTGAAAGCCCCAGGGCAAAACTGTTTTTT
TRBJ2-1 . TRBV7-2 TRBD2 CASSPTSGTHNEQFF TGTGCCAGCAGCCCGACTAGCGGGACCCACAATGAGCAGTTCTTC
TRBJ2-5 few TRBV7-7 TRBD2 CASSPGLAGALETQYF TGTGCTAGCAGCCCGGGACTAGCGGGGGCTCTAGAGACCCAGTACTTC
TRBJ2-1 . TRBV5-4 TRBD1 CASSLGQGVYNEQFF TGTGCCAGCAGCTTGGGACAGGGGGTTTACAATGAGCAGTTCTTC
TRBJ1-2 . TRBV18 TRBD1 CASSLRDREPYGYTF TGTGCCAGCTCACTCCGGGACAGGGAGCCCTATGGCTACACCTTC
TRBJ2-3 once TRBV5-1 . CASSGQGSDTQYF TGCGCCAGCAGTGGTCAGGGCTCAGATACGCAGTATTTT
TRBJ2-5 . TRBV29-1 . CSVGSSDQETQYF TGCAGCGTTGGGTCTAGCGATCAAGAGACCCAGTACTTC
TRBJ2-7 . TRBV5-6 TRBD1 CASSHRQGGHEQYF TGTGCCAGCAGCCATAGACAGGGGGGGCACGAGCAGTACTTC
TRBJ1-1 . TRBV6-1 TRBD1 CASRETGETEAFF TGTGCCAGCAGAGAGACAGGGGAAACTGAAGCTTTCTTT
TRBJ2-3 . TRBV4-3 . CASSQGLSDTQYF TGCGCCAGCAGCCAAGGTCTTTCAGATACGCAGTATTTT
TRBJ2-1 . TRBV28 TRBD2 CASSLLGRAAEEQFF TGTGCCAGCAGTTTGCTCGGGAGGGCCGCGGAAGAGCAGTTCTTC
TRBJ2-7 few TRBV7-3 . CASSLVQSYEQYF TGTGCCAGCAGCTTAGTACAGTCCTACGAGCAGTACTTC
TRBJ1-2 . TRBV14 . CASSRELAGDFYGYTF TGTGCCAGCAGCCGGGAGTTGGCAGGCGACTTCTATGGCTACACCTTC
TRBJ2-1 . TRBV30 TRBD2 CAWSVGLANEQFF TGTGCCTGGAGTGTTGGACTAGCGAATGAGCAGTTCTTC
TRBJ2-3 . TRBV10-2 TRBD2 CASPPTGTSGRDTDTQYF TGCGCCAGCCCCCCGACCGGGACTAGCGGGAGAGACACAGATACGCAGTATTTT
TRBJ2-1 . TRBV19 TRBD1 CASPPPGTGAYNEQFF TGTGCCAGCCCCCCCCCAGGGACAGGGGCCTACAATGAGCAGTTCTTC
TRBJ2-2 . TRBV2 . CASSEGRGIGSGELFF TGTGCCAGCAGTGAAGGAAGGGGGATTGGGTCCGGGGAGCTGTTTTTT
TRBJ2-2 . TRBV23-1 . CATGATNTGELFF TGCGCCACCGGAGCTACGAACACCGGGGAGCTGTTTTTT
TRBJ2-1 . TRBV7-2 . CASSPHGVSYNEQFF TGTGCCAGCAGCCCCCACGGGGTCTCCTACAATGAGCAGTTCTTC
TRBJ1-6 . TRBV28 TRBD1 CASSPTGGRVGNSPLHF TGTGCCAGCAGTCCGACAGGGGGCCGGGTGGGTAATTCACCCCTCCACTTT
TRBJ1-1 . TRBV6-7 TRBD1 CASSYSIRGPTEAFF TGTGCCAGCAGTTACTCGATAAGGGGGCCCACTGAAGCTTTCTTT
TRBJ1-4 . TRBV28 . CASSTPRGSNEKLFF TGTGCCAGCAGTACCCCCCGCGGGTCCAATGAAAAACTGTTTTTT
TRBJ2-2 . TRBV4-1 TRBD1 CASSDRTGLTGELFF TGCGCCAGCAGCGATAGGACAGGCCTCACCGGGGAGCTGTTTTTT
TRBJ2-1 few TRBV4-2 TRBD2 CASSQSSGNYNEQFF TGTGCCAGCAGCCAATCTAGCGGGAACTACAATGAGCAGTTCTTC
TRBJ1-6 . TRBV7-2 TRBD1 CASSSDRAYSPLHF TGTGCCAGCAGCTCGGACAGGGCCTATTCACCCCTCCACTTT
TRBJ1-1 . TRBV11-2 TRBD1 CASSFDRGNTEAFF TGTGCCAGCAGCTTTGACAGGGGGAACACTGAAGCTTTCTTT
TRBJ1-3 . TRBV9 TRBD1 CASSSSPGTGKAGNTIYF TGTGCCAGCAGCTCAAGTCCCGGGACAGGGAAGGCTGGAAACACCATATATTTT
TRBJ1-1 . TRBV7-9 TRBD1 CASSSDDRGDTEAFF TGTGCCAGCAGCTCCGACGACAGGGGAGACACTGAAGCTTTCTTT
TRBJ2-3 . TRBV13 TRBD2 CASSSRLAGASDTQYF TGTGCCAGCAGCTCTCGACTAGCGGGAGCGTCAGATACGCAGTATTTT
TRBJ1-1 . TRBV28 . CASSPWTVFSNTEAFF TGTGCCAGCAGTCCTTGGACAGTTTTTTCGAACACTGAAGCTTTCTTT
TRBJ1-4 . TRBV5-7 . CASREMGRIHEKLFF TGTGCCAGCCGTGAGATGGGGAGGATTCATGAAAAACTGTTTTTT
TRBJ2-1 . TRBV14 . CASSQRLPEYNEQFF TGTGCCAGCAGCCAGAGACTGCCGGAGTACAATGAGCAGTTCTTC
TRBJ1-1 . TRBV7-3 . CASSLGAGGTEAFF TGTGCCAGCAGCTTGGGGGCTGGTGGCACTGAAGCTTTCTTT
TRBJ2-2 . TRBV4-1 TRBD1 CASSRQGAANTGELFF TGCGCCAGCAGCAGACAGGGGGCGGCGAACACCGGGGAGCTGTTTTTT
TRBJ2-6 . TRBV7-9 TRBD1 CASSSGQGISGANVLTF TGTGCCAGCAGCTCGGGACAGGGGATCTCTGGGGCCAACGTCCTGACTTTC
TRBJ1-3 . TRBV6-6 . CASRGPGNTIYF TGTGCCAGCAGGGGGCCTGGAAACACCATATATTTT
TRBJ2-1 . TRBV10-3 . CAISPQGSNEQFF TGTGCCATCAGTCCCCAGGGGTCCAATGAGCAGTTCTTC
TRBJ2-7 . TRBV7-9 TRBD1 CASSLVKIGTGAYEQYF TGTGCCAGCAGCTTGGTAAAGATCGGGACAGGGGCCTACGAGCAGTACTTC